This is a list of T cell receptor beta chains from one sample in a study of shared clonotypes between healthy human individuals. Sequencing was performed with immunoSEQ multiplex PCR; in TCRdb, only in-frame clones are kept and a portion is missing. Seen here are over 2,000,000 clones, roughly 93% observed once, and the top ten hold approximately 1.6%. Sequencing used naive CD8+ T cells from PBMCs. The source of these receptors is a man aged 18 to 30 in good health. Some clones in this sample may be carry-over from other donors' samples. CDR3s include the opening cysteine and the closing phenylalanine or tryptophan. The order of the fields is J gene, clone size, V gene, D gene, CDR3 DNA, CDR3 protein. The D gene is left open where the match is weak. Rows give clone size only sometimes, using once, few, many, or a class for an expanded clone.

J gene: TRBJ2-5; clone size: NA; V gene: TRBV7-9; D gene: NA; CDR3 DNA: TGTGCCAGCAGCTTAGCTAGTCAGGTCGACCAGTACTTC; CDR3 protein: CASSLASQVDQYF
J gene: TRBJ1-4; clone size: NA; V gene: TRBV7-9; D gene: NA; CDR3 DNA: TGTGCCAGCAGCTCCACAGCCCCGGACAGTGCAACTAATGAAAAACTGTTTTTT; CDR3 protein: CASSSTAPDSATNEKLFF
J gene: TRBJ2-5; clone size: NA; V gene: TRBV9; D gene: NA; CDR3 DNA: TGTGCCAGCAGCGTAGACCCCGGGAAGGTGGAGACCCAGTACTTC; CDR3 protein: CASSVDPGKVETQYF
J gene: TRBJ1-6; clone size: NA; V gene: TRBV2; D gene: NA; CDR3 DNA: TGTGCCAGCAGTGAAGATAGGGCTAATTCACCCCTCCACTTT; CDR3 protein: CASSEDRANSPLHF
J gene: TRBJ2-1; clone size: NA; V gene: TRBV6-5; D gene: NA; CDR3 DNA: TGTGCCAGCAGTTACTCGTGGGGAGAGCGTTTCAATGAGCAGTTCTTC; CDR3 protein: CASSYSWGERFNEQFF
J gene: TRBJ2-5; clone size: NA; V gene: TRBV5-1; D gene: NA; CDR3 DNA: TGCGCCAGCAGCTTGCCGGCAGGGAGGGAGACCCAGTACTTC; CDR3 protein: CASSLPAGRETQYF
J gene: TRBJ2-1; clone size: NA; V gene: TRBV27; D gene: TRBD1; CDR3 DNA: TGTGCCAGCAGTCTGCCGGGACAGGGTTATGATGAGCAGTTCTTC; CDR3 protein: CASSLPGQGYDEQFF
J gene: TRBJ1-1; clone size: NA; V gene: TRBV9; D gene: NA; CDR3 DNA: TGTGCCAGCAGCGTATCGAAAGCGATGAACACTGAAGCTTTCTTT; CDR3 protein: CASSVSKAMNTEAFF
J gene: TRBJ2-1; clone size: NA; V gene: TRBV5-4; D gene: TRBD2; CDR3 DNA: TGTGCCAGCACCCCGACTATAGCGGGAGGTCGGGATGAGCAGTTCTTC; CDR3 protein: CASTPTIAGGRDEQFF
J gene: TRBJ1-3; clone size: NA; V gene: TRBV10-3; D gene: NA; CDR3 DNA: TGTGCCATCAGTCAGGGGAGCTCTGGAAACACCATATATTTT; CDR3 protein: CAISQGSSGNTIYF
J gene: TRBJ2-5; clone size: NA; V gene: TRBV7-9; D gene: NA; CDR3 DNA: TGTGCCAGCAGCTTTATCGGCCAAGAGACCCAGTACTTC; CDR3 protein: CASSFIGQETQYF
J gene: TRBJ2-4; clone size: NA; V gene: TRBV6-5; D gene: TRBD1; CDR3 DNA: TGTGCCAGCAGGGAGGACAGGGGCGACATTCAGTACTTC; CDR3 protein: CASREDRGDIQYF
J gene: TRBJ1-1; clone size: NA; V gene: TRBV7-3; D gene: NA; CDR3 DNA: TGTGCCAGCAGCTTAAGTGTGGGCCCGAACACTGAAGCTTTCTTT; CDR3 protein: CASSLSVGPNTEAFF
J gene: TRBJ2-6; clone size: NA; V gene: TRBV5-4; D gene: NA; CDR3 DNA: TGTGCCAGCAGCCCGCGACAGATCTCTGGGGCCAACGTCCTGACTTTC; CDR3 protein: CASSPRQISGANVLTF
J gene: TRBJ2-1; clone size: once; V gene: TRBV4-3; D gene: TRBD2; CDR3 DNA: TGCGCCAGCAGCCAAGTACTAGCGGGAGATGAGCAGTTCTTC; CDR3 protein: CASSQVLAGDEQFF
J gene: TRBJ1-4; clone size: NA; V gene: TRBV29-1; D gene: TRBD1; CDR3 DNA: TGCAGCGTGGTAGGGACAGGGCTCGACGAAAAACTGTTTTTT; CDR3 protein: CSVVGTGLDEKLFF
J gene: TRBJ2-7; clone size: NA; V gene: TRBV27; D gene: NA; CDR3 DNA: TGTGCCAGCGGCCTAAGCTCCTACGAGCAGTACTTC; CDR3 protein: CASGLSSYEQYF
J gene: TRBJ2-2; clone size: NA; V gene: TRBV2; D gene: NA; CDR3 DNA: TGTGCCACCCCGCTTGATAGGATGCCAGGGCCCACCGGGGAGCTGTTTTTT; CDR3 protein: CATPLDRMPGPTGELFF
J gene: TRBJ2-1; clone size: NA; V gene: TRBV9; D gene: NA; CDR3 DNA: TGTGCCAGCAGCGACACCCCGGGATTCTCCTACAATGAGCAGTTCTTC; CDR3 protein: CASSDTPGFSYNEQFF
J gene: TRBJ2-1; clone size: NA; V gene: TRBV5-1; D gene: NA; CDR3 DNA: TGCGCCAGCAGCTCTACGGACCACCCAGGGGAGCAGTTCTTC; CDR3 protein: CASSSTDHPGEQFF
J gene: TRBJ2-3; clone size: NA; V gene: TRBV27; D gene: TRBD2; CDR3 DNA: TGTGCCAGCATCCGCACTAGCGGGATACGCACAGATACGCAGTATTTT; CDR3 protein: CASIRTSGIRTDTQYF
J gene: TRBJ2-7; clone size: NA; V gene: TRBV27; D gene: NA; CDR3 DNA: TGTGCCAGCCGCTTAGGAGTCGGGAGTATGGGCGAGCAGTACTTC; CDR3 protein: CASRLGVGSMGEQYF
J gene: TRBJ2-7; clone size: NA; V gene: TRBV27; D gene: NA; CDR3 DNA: TGTGCCAGCAGTTTACGGGTGGGGTGGCGCTACGAGCAGTACTTC; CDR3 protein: CASSLRVGWRYEQYF
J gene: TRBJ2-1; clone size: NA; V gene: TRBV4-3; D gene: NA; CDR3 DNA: TGCGCCAGCAGCCAATTCGTCTCCCGCAGCTCCTACAATGAGCAGTTCTTC; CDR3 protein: CASSQFVSRSSYNEQFF
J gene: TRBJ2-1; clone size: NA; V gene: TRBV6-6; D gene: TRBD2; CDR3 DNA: TGTGCCAGCAGTTACCTCGGCGGGGGGCATGAGCAGTTCTTC; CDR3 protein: CASSYLGGGHEQFF
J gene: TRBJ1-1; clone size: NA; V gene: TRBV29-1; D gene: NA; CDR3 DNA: TGCAGCGTTTCCGGTGGAGGTGAAGCTTTCTTT; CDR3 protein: CSVSGGGEAFF
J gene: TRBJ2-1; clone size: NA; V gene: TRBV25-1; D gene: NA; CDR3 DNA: TGTGCCAGCAGTGGGGTGGATGAGCAGTTCTTC; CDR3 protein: CASSGVDEQFF
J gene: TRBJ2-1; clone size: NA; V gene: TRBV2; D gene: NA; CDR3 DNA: TGTGCCAGCAGTGACCTAGCGTCTTACAATGAGCAGTTCTTC; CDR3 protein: CASSDLASYNEQFF
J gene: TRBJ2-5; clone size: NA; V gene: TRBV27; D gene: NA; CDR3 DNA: TGTGCCAGCAGTTTATTCCTAGGGTACGGAGAGACCCAGTACTTC; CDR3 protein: CASSLFLGYGETQYF
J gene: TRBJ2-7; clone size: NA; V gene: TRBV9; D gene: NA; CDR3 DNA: TGTGCCAGCAGCGTATCAAGGAGCTCCTACGAGCAGTACTTC; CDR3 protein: CASSVSRSSYEQYF
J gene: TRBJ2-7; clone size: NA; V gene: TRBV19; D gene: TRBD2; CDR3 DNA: TGTGCCAGTAGTATCAGGGCTAGCGGTTACTCCTACGAGCAGTACTTC; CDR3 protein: CASSIRASGYSYEQYF
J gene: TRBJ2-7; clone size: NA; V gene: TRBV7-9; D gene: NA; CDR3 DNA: TGTGCCAGCAGCCCCGGCGGCAGGGAGTCCTACGAGCAGTACTTC; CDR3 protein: CASSPGGRESYEQYF
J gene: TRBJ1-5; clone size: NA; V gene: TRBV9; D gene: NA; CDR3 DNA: TGTGCCAGCAGCGTAGACGCGTCCTCTCGGCAGCCCCAGCATTTT; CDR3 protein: CASSVDASSRQPQHF
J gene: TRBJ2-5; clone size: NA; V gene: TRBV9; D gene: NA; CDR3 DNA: TGTGCCAGCAGCGTAAGAGGGCCGAAAGGAGAGACCCAGTACTTC; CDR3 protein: CASSVRGPKGETQYF
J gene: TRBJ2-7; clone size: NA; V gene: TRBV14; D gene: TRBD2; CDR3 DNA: TGTGCCAGCAGCCAGGAACCCGGACGGGGGGACTACGAGCAGTACTTC; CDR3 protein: CASSQEPGRGDYEQYF
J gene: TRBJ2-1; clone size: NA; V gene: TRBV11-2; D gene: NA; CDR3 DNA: TGTGCCAGCAGCTTTAGCCCAGCGTATGAGCAGTTCTTC; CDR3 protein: CASSFSPAYEQFF
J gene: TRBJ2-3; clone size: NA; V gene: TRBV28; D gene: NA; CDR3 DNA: TGTGCCAGCAGGAAAATTCAGTTTAGCACAGATACGCAGTATTTT; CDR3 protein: CASRKIQFSTDTQYF
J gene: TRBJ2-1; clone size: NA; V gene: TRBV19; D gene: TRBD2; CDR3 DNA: TGTGCCAGTAGTACCCCTCTAGCGGGAGTTGTCCATGAGCAGTTCTTC; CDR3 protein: CASSTPLAGVVHEQFF
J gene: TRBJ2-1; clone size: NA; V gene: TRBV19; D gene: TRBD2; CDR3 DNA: TGTGCCAGTAGTACCAGACTAGCGGACTCCACCACATACAATGAGCAGTTCTTC; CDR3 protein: CASSTRLADSTTYNEQFF
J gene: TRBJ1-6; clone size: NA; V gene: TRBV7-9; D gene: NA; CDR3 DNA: TGTGCCAGCAGCTTAGGTGGTGAATCACCCCTCCACTTT; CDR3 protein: CASSLGGESPLHF
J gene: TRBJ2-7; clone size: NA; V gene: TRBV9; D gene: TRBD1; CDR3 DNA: TGTGCCAGCAGCGGGCGACAGGGTGGAGAGCAGTACTTC; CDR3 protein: CASSGRQGGEQYF